Detailed here is one T cell receptor (beta chain). The CDR3 runs 14 residues. Germline V lookup: CDR1 DFQATT, CDR2 SNEGSKA (reference sequence). Trimming shortened V by 0 bases and J by 0 bases, and 9 bases separated the two germline ends. Transcripts of RNA were the source for amplifying TCR beta CDR3 regions. Amplification began with first-round RT-PCR using HTBI primers, then second-round multiplex PCR was performed. Using its own MiXCR run on the multiplex PCR reads, TCRdb lists one record per CDR3 protein. The table shows around 670,000 distinct CDR3 sequences, with roughly 41% occurring only once. The record originates from a study of Graves' ophthalmopathy and Graves' hyperthyroidism.

The chain is built from TRBV20-1 and TRBJ2-7; D gene ambiguous. This TCR was recovered from an adult man with Graves' ophthalmopathy. Sequencing used peripheral blood. CDR3 DNA sequence: TGCAGTGCTAGAGATCCGGCGGACTCCTACGAGCAGTACTTC. Its protein product is CSARDPADSYEQYF.